The 5 T cell receptor beta chains presented below share a single source sample, sequenced in a study (dated by TCRdb to 2015 to 2017). Libraries were made using 5' RACE. Sequencing was performed on an Illumina MiSeq. TCRdb trimmed public reads at Q25 via fastp, called clones via MiXCR and kept in-frame beta chains. Duplicate CDR3 protein sequences are folded into a single record with the most common DNA and genes. Here the sample has around 50,000 distinct CDR3 sequences; approximately 27% occur a single time. Around 2% of the sample is taken by the ten largest. Tregs were isolated as CD4+CD25+CD127-/low cells. The sample comprised tumor-infiltrating Tregs sorted from the breast tumor. These receptor sequences come from a female donor with breast cancer.

This clonotype was recorded many times. V and J are TRBV5-6 and TRBJ1-1; D perhaps matches TRBD1 (6 bases). V lost 5 bases to trimming and J lost 7 bases, with 12 bases between them. There are 12 residues in the CDR3. CDR1 and CDR2 (germline): SGHDT, YYEEEE. The CDR3 loop reads CASSLGQYEAFF. The DNA of the CDR3 is TGTGCCAGCAGTCTAGGACAGTATGAAGCTTTCTTT.

This sequence joins TRBV20-1 and TRBJ2-3, with 11 bases matching TRBD2. Germline V gene lookup returns CDR1 DFQATT and CDR2 SNEGSKA (reference sequence). This CDR3 has 15 amino acids. The trim removed 2 bases at V and 1 base at J, leaving 2 bases unmatched. Here the CDR3 reads CSARILAGGTDTQYF. CDR3 in DNA: TGCAGTGCTAGAATACTAGCGGGAGGCACAGATACGCAGTATTTT.

In the case of this clonotype: Relative to the germline gene, one junction end is altered; a read error may explain this. This chain uses TRBV12-3 or TRBV12-4 with TRBJ1-1; D perhaps matches TRBD1 (5 bases). This CDR3 spans 15 amino acids. The CDR3 region is CASGLGGGGDTEAFF. The DNA of the CDR3 is TGTGCCAGCGGTTTAGGTGGGGGAGGGGACACTGAAGCTTTCTTT.

CDR3 region: CASSLVAGEQFF. CDR3 nucleotide sequence: TGTGCCAGCAGCTTAGTAGCGGGTGAGCAGTTCTTC. The genes are TRBV7-9 and TRBJ2-1, with TRBD2 matching 7 bases. The CDR3 is made up of 12 amino acids. V dropped 1 base and J dropped 9; count of bases not matched to a gene: 0. Germline values: CDR1 SEHNR, CDR2 FQNEAQ (reference sequence). Supplemented by reference TRBV7-9 and TRBJ2-1, the full variable domain reads DTGVSQNPRHKITKRGQNVTFRCDPISEHNRLYWYRQTLGQGPEFLTYFQNEAQLEKSRLLSDRFSAERPKGSFSTLEIQRTEQGDSAMYLCASSLVAGEQFFGPGTRLTVL.

With respect to this clonotype: One end of the junction fails to match germline, which may point to a read error. The chain employs TRBV5-1 and TRBJ2-7; maybe TRBD1 (6 bases). The CDR3 has 15 residues. Germline CDR1 and CDR2: SGHRS and YFSETQ. In DNA form, the CDR3 reads TGCGCCAGCAGCTTGGTGGACAGCATCTCCTACAAGCAGTACTTC. Translated: CASSLVDSISYKQYF. Together with reference TRBV5-1 and TRBJ2-7, the CDR3 gives the full variable domain: KAGVTQTPRYLIKTRGQQVTLSCSPISGHRSVSWYQQTPGQGLQFLFEYFSETQRNKGNFPGRFSGRQFSNSRSEMNVSTLELGDSALYLCASSLVDSISYKQYFGPGTRLTVT.